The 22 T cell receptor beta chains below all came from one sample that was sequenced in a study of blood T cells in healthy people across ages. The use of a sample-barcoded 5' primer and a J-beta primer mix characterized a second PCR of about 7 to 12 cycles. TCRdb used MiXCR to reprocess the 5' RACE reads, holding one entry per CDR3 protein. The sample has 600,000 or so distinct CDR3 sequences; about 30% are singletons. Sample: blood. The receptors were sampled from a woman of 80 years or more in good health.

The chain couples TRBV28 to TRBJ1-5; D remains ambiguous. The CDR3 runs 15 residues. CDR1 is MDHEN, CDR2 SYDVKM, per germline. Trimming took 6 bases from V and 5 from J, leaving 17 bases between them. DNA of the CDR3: TGTGCCAGCAGCCCCCTCCGCGGGGATTATCAGCCCCAGCATTTT. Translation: CASSPLRGDYQPQHF.

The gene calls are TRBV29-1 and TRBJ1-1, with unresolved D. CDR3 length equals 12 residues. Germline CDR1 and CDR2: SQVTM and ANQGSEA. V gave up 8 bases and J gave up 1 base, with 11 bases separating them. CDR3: CSTKYGNTEAFF. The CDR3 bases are TGCAGCACCAAGTACGGGAACACTGAAGCTTTCTTT.

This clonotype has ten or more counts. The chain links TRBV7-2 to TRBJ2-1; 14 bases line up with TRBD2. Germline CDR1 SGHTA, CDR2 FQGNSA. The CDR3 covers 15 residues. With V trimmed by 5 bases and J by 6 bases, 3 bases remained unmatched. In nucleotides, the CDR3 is TGTGCCAGCAGCCTGACTAGCGGGGGGGCCAATGAGCAGTTCTTC. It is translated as CASSLTSGGANEQFF.

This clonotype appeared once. The CDR3 DNA is TGTGCCAGCAGCGACCCGGGACAGGGGGCGTTTACGAACACTGAAGCTTTCTTT. Translating it yields CASSDPGQGAFTNTEAFF. The chain uses TRBV5-6 and TRBJ1-1; 12 nucleotides agree with TRBD1. After removal of 4 bases from V and 1 base from J, the junction contained 11 bases not matched to a gene. The length of the CDR3 is 18 residues. CDR1 and CDR2 (germline): SGHDT, YYEEEE.

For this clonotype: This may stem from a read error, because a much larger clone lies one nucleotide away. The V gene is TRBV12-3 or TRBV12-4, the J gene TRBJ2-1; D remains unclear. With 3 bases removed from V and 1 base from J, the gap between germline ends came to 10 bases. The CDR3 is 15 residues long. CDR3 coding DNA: TGTGCCAGCAGTTTCCCTAGTGGGTCCTACAATGAGCAGTTCTTC. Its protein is CASSFPSGSYNEQFF.

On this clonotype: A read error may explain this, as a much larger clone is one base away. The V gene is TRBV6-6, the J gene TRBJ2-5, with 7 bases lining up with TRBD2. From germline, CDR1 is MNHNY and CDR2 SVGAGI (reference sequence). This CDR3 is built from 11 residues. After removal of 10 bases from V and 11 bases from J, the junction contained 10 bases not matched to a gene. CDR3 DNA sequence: TGTGCCAACGGCGCCGGGCGGGAGCAGTACTTC. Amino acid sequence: CANGAGREQYF.

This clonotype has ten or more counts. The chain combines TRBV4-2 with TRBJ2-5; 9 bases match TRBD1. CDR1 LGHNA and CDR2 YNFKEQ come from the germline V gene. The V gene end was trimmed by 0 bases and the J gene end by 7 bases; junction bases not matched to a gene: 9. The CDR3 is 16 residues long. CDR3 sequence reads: CASSQDAGQGYGTQYF. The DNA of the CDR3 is TGTGCCAGCAGCCAAGATGCGGGACAGGGATACGGGACCCAGTACTTC.

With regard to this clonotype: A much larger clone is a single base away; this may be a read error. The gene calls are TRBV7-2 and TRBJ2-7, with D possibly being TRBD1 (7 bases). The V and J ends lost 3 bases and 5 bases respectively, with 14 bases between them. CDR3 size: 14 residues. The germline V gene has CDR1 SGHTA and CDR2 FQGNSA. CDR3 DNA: TGTGCCAGCAGCTTTTACAGGGGAGGCGACGAGCAGTACTTC. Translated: CASSFYRGGDEQYF.

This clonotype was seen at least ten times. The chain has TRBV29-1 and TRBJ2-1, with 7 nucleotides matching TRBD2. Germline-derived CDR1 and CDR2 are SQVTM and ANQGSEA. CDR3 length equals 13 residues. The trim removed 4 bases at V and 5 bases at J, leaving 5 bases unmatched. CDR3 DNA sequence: TGCAGCGTTGTCGGGGGGTTTAACAATGAGCAGTTCTTC. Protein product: CSVVGGFNNEQFF.

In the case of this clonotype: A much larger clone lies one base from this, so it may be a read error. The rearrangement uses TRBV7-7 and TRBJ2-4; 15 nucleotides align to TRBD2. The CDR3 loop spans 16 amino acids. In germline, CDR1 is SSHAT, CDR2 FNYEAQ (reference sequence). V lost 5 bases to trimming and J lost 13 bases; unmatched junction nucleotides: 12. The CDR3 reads CASSVGTSGGLNEQYF. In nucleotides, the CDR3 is TGTGCCAGCAGCGTAGGGACTAGCGGGGGGCTTAATGAGCAGTACTTC.

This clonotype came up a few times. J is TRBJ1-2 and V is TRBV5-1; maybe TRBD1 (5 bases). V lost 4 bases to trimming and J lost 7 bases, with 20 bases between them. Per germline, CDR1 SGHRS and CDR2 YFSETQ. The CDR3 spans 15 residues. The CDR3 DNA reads TGCGCCAGCAGCGTCCAGGGTCCCCCCACAGGTGGCTACACCTTC. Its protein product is CASSVQGPPTGGYTF.

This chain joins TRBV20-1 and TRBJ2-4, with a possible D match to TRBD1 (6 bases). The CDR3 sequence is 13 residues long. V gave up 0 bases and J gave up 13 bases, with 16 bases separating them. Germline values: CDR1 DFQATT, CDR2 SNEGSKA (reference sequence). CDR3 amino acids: CSAREAGAEAQYF. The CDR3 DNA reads TGCAGTGCTAGAGAGGCAGGGGCGGAGGCCCAGTACTTC.

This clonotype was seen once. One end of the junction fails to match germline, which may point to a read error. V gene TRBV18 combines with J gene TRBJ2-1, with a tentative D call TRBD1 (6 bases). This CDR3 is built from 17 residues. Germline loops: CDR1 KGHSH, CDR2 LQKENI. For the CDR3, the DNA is TGTGCCAGCTCCCCACTCACAGGGAAGAGCTCCTACAATGAGCAGTTCTTC. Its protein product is CASSPLTGKSSYNEQFF.

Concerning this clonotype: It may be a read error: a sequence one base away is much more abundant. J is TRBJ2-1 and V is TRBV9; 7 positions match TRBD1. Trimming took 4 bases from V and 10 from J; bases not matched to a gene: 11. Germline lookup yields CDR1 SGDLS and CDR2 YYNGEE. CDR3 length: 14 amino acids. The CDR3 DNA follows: TGTGCCAGCAGCTTACGACAGGGCGGTAGCGAGCAGTTCTTC. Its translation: CASSLRQGGSEQFF. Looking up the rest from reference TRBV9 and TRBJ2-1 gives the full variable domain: DSGVTQTPKHLITATGQRVTLRCSPRSGDLSVYWYQQSLDQGLQFLIQYYNGEERAKGNILERFSAQQFPDLHSELNLSSLELGDSALYFCASSLRQGGSEQFFGPGTRLTVL.

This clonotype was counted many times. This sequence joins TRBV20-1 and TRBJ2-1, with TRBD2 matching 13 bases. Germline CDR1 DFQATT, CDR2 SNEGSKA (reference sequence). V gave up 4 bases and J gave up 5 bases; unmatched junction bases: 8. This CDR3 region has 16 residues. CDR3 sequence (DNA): TGCAGTGCTACCCACGGACTAGCGGGGGTCCACAATGAGCAGTTCTTC. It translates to CSATHGLAGVHNEQFF.

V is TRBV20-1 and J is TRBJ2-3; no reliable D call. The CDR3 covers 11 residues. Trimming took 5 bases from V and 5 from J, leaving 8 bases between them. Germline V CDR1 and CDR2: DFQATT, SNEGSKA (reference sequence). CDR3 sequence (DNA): TGCAGTGCTGGGCTTAGAGATACGCAGTATTTT. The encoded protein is CSAGLRDTQYF.

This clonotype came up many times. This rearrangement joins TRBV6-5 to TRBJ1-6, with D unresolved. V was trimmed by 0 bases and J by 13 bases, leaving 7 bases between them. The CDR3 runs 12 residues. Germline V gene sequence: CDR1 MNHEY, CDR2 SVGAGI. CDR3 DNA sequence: TGTGCCAGCAGTTACTCGGGGTATCCCCTCCACTTT. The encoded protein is CASSYSGYPLHF.

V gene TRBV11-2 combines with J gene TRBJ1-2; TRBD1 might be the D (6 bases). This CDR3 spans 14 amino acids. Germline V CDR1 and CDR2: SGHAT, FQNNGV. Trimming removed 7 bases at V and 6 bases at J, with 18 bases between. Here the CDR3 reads CASTWNRGANGYTF. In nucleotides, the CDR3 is TGTGCCAGCACATGGAATCGGGGGGCGAATGGCTACACCTTC.

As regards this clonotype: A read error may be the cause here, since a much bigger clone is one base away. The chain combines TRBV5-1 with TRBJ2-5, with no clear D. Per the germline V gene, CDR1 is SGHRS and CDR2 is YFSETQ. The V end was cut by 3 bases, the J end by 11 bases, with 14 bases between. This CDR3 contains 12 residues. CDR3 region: CASSSYFDEQYF. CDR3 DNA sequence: TGCGCCAGCAGCTCGTATTTCGATGAGCAGTACTTC. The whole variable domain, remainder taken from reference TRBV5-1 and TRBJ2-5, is KAGVTQTPRYLIKTRGQQVTLSCSPISGHRSVSWYQQTPGQGLQFLFEYFSETQRNKGNFPGRFSGRQFSNSRSEMNVSTLELGDSALYLCASSSYFDEQYFGPGTRLLVL.

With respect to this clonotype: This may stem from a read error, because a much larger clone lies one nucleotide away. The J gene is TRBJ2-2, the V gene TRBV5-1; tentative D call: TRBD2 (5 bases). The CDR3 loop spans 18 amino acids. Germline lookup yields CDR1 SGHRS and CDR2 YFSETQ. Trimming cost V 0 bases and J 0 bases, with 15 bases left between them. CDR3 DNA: TGCGCCAGCAGCTTGGCCCTCAAACGGGGTGCGAACACCGGGGAGCTGTTTTTT. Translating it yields CASSLALKRGANTGELFF.

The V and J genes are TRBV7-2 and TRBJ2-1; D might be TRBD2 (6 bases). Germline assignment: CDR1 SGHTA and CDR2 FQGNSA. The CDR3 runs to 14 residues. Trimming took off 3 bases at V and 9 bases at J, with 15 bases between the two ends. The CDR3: CASSFSSAQGEQFF. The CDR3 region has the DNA TGTGCCAGCAGCTTTTCTAGCGCCCAAGGTGAGCAGTTCTTC.

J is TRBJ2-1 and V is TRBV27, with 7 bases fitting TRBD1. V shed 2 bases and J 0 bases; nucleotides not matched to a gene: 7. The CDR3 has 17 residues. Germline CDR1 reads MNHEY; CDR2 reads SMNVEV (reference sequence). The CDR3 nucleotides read TGTGCCAGCAGTTTAGACGACAGGGTCTCCTCCTACAATGAGCAGTTCTTC. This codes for CASSLDDRVSSYNEQFF.